This T cell receptor beta chain is from a study of cytomegalovirus exposure and HLA in healthy donors. Both 60 Vbeta primers and 13 Jbeta primers went into the PCR. Original analysis: About 11 million of 80 million to 85 million unique TCR beta chains were shared, per a later count. The repertoire was sequenced with immunoSEQ multiplex PCR; TCRdb's copy has only in-frame clones and lacks some. For V, J and clone size, that table is used; D and trimming come from the DNA. Among roughly 180,000 clones listed, more than 65% were seen once. The study's findings and limits: In an earlier analysis, in roughly 580 donors, most V segments appeared productive either ~87% or ~30% of the time. Several of the most significant clusters appeared linked to common viral pathogens, based on a later analysis.

CDR1 is SGHRS, CDR2 YFSETQ, per germline. The germline V and J ends were trimmed by 4 bases and 4 bases, with 15 bases remaining between them. The CDR3 has 15 residues. With regard to this clone: The antigen remains unidentified.

The donors (healthy individuals) were bone marrow donors. This chain connects TRBV5-1 to TRBJ2-1; D perhaps matches TRBD2 (6 bases). Sequencing input: PBMCs. The source of this sequence is a man aged 25-40 years in good health and CMV-seronegative. The chain's CDR3 is CASSPRPGLYNEQFF. The CDR3 nucleotides are TGCGCCAGCAGCCCGCGACCGGGACTGTACAATGAGCAGTTCTTC.